Following are 20 T cell receptor beta chains from one sample sequenced in a study of T cell repertoires in cytomegalovirus infection. Via MiXCR, TCRdb re-called the reads, giving one row per CDR3 protein. The sample consists of approximately 630,000 distinct CDR3 sequences, about 24% of them appearing once. The sample taken for sequencing was CD8+ T cells from PBMCs. These receptors originate from a human donor in good health (CMV status not recorded). Some clones in this sample may be carry-over from other donors' samples.

The chain joins TRBV3-1 to TRBJ2-1; D gene uncertain. Trimming cost V 0 bases and J 9 bases, with 6 bases left between them. The CDR3 is 12 residues long. Germline V gene lookup returns CDR1 LGHDT and CDR2 YNNKEL (reference sequence). The CDR3 region is CASSQDLVEQFF. The CDR3 region has the DNA TGTGCCAGCAGCCAAGATTTGGTTGAGCAGTTCTTC.

This clonotype has just a few counts. The chain links TRBV4-2 to TRBJ2-1, with TRBD2 matching 10 bases. V trimming: 1 base; J trimming: 5 bases; junction bases outside the gene matches: 2. Per germline, CDR1 LGHNA and CDR2 YNFKEQ. The CDR3 length is 15 residues. The CDR3 nucleotides read TGTGCCAGCAGCCAAGGGACTAGCGGTCACAATGAGCAGTTCTTC. It codes for CASSQGTSGHNEQFF.

The chain carries TRBV11-2 and TRBJ2-3, with D tentatively TRBD1 or TRBD2 (6 bases each). V was trimmed by 6 bases and J by 6 bases, leaving 13 bases between them. The CDR3 has 13 amino acids. Germline CDR1 SGHAT, CDR2 FQNNGV. In nucleotides, the CDR3 is TGTGCCAGCAGTTCGGGGGCCCGTGATACGCAGTATTTT. Translated, it gives CASSSGARDTQYF. The whole variable domain, remainder taken from reference TRBV11-2 and TRBJ2-3, is EAGVAQSPRYKIIEKRQSVAFWCNPISGHATLYWYQQILGQGPKLLIQFQNNGVVDDSQLPKDRFSAERLKGVDSTLKIQPAKLEDSAVYLCASSSGARDTQYFGPGTRLTVL.

The sample holds a few counts of this clonotype. The chain combines TRBV29-1 with TRBJ1-2, with D perhaps matching TRBD1 (6 bases). The germline V gene has CDR1 SQVTM and CDR2 ANQGSEA. V gave up 1 base and J gave up 6 bases, with 12 bases separating them. The CDR3 covers 13 residues. CDR3 bases: TGCAGCGTTGAAGGGCGAACAGGGAATGGCTACACCTTC. As protein: CSVEGRTGNGYTF.

This clonotype turned up a few times. This chain links TRBV27 with TRBJ2-2, with 8 bases fitting TRBD1. The junction had 4 bases not matched to a gene; V was cut back by 3 bases and J by 7 bases. The CDR3 runs to 14 residues. Looked up from germline, CDR1 is MNHEY and CDR2 is SMNVEV (reference sequence). CDR3 DNA: TGTGCCAGCAGTTTGACAGGGGTGGTCGGGGAGCTGTTTTTT. This sequence encodes CASSLTGVVGELFF.

This clonotype showed up many times. This sequence joins TRBV7-9 and TRBJ2-1, with D possibly TRBD1 on 6 matching bases. The CDR3 runs to 18 residues. Germline V gene data show CDR1 as SEHNR and CDR2 as FQNEAQ (reference sequence). Trimming cost V 1 base and J 3 bases, with 19 bases left between them. CDR3 coding DNA: TGTGCCAGCAGCTTAGTGATTGGGCACCGGGACATCTACAATGAGCAGTTCTTC. It is translated as CASSLVIGHRDIYNEQFF. The full variable domain, completed using reference TRBV7-9 and TRBJ2-1, is DTGVSQNPRHKITKRGQNVTFRCDPISEHNRLYWYRQTLGQGPEFLTYFQNEAQLEKSRLLSDRFSAERPKGSFSTLEIQRTEQGDSAMYLCASSLVIGHRDIYNEQFFGPGTRLTVL.

This chain connects TRBV27 to TRBJ2-7, with D perhaps TRBD1 (6 bases). Germline V gives CDR1 MNHEY, CDR2 SMNVEV (reference sequence). This CDR3 region has 13 residues. V was shortened by 3 bases and J by 3 bases, with 9 bases between the two germline ends. The CDR3 region has the DNA TGTGCCAGCAGTTTGGGGGCCCGCTACGAGCAGTACTTC. It is translated as CASSLGARYEQYF.

Points on this clonotype: This may be a read error: a much more frequent sequence differs by one nucleotide. V is TRBV6-1 and J is TRBJ1-1, with 9 bases that match TRBD1. CDR1 is MNHNS, CDR2 SASEGT, per germline. The length of the CDR3 is 13 residues. In DNA, the CDR3 is TGTGCCAGCAGGGACAGGGGCGGCACTAAAGCTTTCTTT. Its translation is CASRDRGGTKAFF.

This clonotype was seen a handful of times. V is TRBV29-1 and J is TRBJ1-1; D may be TRBD1 (6 bases). The CDR3 spans 13 residues. Germline values: CDR1 SQVTM, CDR2 ANQGSEA. Between the trimmed V and J ends, which lost 3 bases and 7 bases, there was a span of 15 bases. CDR3: CSVEGRGRGEAFF. The CDR3 DNA sequence: TGCAGCGTTGAGGGCAGGGGTAGGGGTGAAGCTTTCTTT.

V and J are TRBV6-2 or TRBV6-3 and TRBJ2-1; 13 bases align to TRBD2. There are 16 residues in the CDR3. CDR1 and CDR2 from the germline V gene are MNHEY and SVGEGT. Trimming removed 5 bases from V and 3 bases from J; junction bases left unmatched: 4. Here the CDR3 reads CASSKTSGGHYNEQFF. CDR3 DNA sequence: TGTGCCAGCAGTAAGACTAGCGGGGGGCACTACAATGAGCAGTTCTTC.

This sequence joins TRBV13 and TRBJ2-1; the match to TRBD2 covers 10 bases. V gave up 4 bases and J gave up 10 bases; unmatched junction bases: 10. Germline V lookup: CDR1 PRHDT, CDR2 FYEKMQ (reference sequence). CDR3 length: 15 amino acids. CDR3 bases: TGTGCCAGCAGCTCCAGCGGGGGGGCCAGCAGGGAGCAGTTCTTC. This sequence encodes CASSSSGGASREQFF.

This clonotype was picked up many times. The chain has TRBV7-2 and TRBJ1-1; the D is unclear. Germline loops: CDR1 SGHTA, CDR2 FQGNSA. V was pared by 6 bases and J by 5 bases, with 10 bases between. CDR3 length equals 12 residues. CDR3 nucleotides: TGTGCCAGCAGTTTTGCGGGGACTGAAGCTTTCTTT. It codes for CASSFAGTEAFF.

This chain links TRBV2 with TRBJ2-1; 7 nucleotides align to TRBD1. The CDR3 runs to 15 residues. Germline loops: CDR1 SNHLY, CDR2 FYNNEI. CDR3 sequence (DNA): TGTGCGATAAGGGGGCACCTGAGCTCCTACAATGAGCAGTTCTTC. Protein: CAIRGHLSSYNEQFF.

The chain carries TRBV2 and TRBJ1-1; D not resolved. Trimming shortened V by 8 bases and J by 2 bases, and 18 bases separated the two germline ends. This CDR3 spans 15 amino acids. Germline values: CDR1 SNHLY, CDR2 FYNNEI. CDR3 loop: CASLGDIRLNTEAFF. CDR3 DNA: TGTGCCAGCTTGGGAGATATCAGGTTAAACACTGAAGCTTTCTTT. Supplemented by reference TRBV2 and TRBJ1-1, the full variable domain reads EPEVTQTPSHQVTQMGQEVILRCVPISNHLYFYWYRQILGQKVEFLVSFYNNEISEKSEIFDDQFSVERPDGSNFTLKIRSTKLEDSAMYFCASLGDIRLNTEAFFGQGTRLTVV.

CDR3 amino acids: CATSRELRGVYNEQFF. CDR3 coding DNA: TGTGCCACCAGCAGAGAATTGCGGGGGGTCTACAATGAGCAGTTCTTC. This chain connects TRBV15 to TRBJ2-1; 8 nucleotides line up with TRBD2. The V and J ends lost 0 bases and 3 bases, in that order; junction bases with no gene match: 4. Germline CDR1 reads LNHNV; CDR2 reads YYDKDF (reference sequence). The CDR3 loop spans 16 amino acids.

This clonotype was seen many times. This chain links TRBV7-9 with TRBJ2-1; 10 nucleotides line up with TRBD2. CDR1 is SEHNR, CDR2 FQNEAQ, per germline (reference sequence). Germline trimming cut 4 bases from V and 5 bases from J; bases unmatched to any gene: 5. The CDR3 covers 15 residues. In DNA form, the CDR3 reads TGTGCCAGCAGCTCGTGGACTAGCGGAAACAATGAGCAGTTCTTC. Residues: CASSSWTSGNNEQFF.

This clonotype was counted a few times. The chain has TRBV4-2 and TRBJ2-1; 8 bases line up with TRBD2. Unmatched junction bases numbered 5, after V lost 0 bases and J lost 10 bases. From germline, CDR1 is LGHNA and CDR2 YNFKEQ. There are 14 residues in the CDR3. CDR3 DNA: TGTGCCAGCAGCCAAGATACCAGCGGGAGCGAGCAGTTCTTC. Amino acids: CASSQDTSGSEQFF.

There are a few counts of this clonotype. The chain employs TRBV28 and TRBJ2-6; D assignment may be TRBD1 or TRBD2 (5 bases each). CDR1 MDHEN and CDR2 SYDVKM come from the germline V gene. This CDR3 has 18 residues. V lost 2 bases and J lost 0, with 14 bases in between. This chain's CDR3 is CASSLVLLGDSGANVLTF. CDR3 DNA: TGTGCCAGCAGTTTAGTCCTACTGGGGGACTCTGGGGCCAACGTCCTGACTTTC.

This clonotype was seen repeatedly, ten times or more. CDR3 sequence reads: CASSLEIGWDTQYF. The CDR3 DNA reads as TGTGCCAGCAGCTTAGAAATCGGTTGGGATACGCAGTATTTT. J is TRBJ2-3 and V is TRBV7-8; D remains unclear. V lost 1 base and J lost 6, with 11 bases in between. This CDR3 spans 14 amino acids. Per the germline V gene, CDR1 is SGHVS and CDR2 is FQNEAQ.

This chain connects TRBV12-3 or TRBV12-4 to TRBJ1-5; the match to TRBD1 covers 10 bases. The ends lost 6 bases at V and 5 bases at J; junction bases unmatched: 1. The CDR3 spans 13 residues. The CDR3 DNA is TGTGCCAGCAGGGGGACAGGGGATCAGCCCCAGCATTTT. Its translation: CASRGTGDQPQHF.